A selection of T cell receptor beta chains follows, all from one sample in a study of cytomegalovirus exposure and HLA in healthy donors. Sequenced by immunoSEQ multiplex PCR; TCRdb stores in-frame clones only, minus some. The sample totals more than 100,000 clones; its top ten clones hold approximately 3.8%. The sequencing sample was made of PBMCs. The receptors come from a young man in good health and CMV-seronegative. CDR3s include the opening cysteine and the closing phenylalanine or tryptophan. Fields, in order: V gene, D gene, J gene, CDR3 DNA, CDR3 protein. A D gene is named only where the DNA matches it firmly.

v_call: TRBV6-6; d_call: .; j_call: TRBJ2-1; cdr3_nt: TGTGCCAGCAGTTACGCGGGCCGGAATGAGCAGTTCTTC; cdr3_aa: CASSYAGRNEQFF
v_call: TRBV6-5; d_call: .; j_call: TRBJ1-1; cdr3_nt: TGTGCCAGCAGTGAAAGAGGGGGCACTGAAGCTTTCTTT; cdr3_aa: CASSERGGTEAFF
v_call: TRBV18; d_call: .; j_call: TRBJ1-1; cdr3_nt: TGTGCCAGCTCACCACAACGACAAAAGAACACTGAAGCTTTCTTT; cdr3_aa: CASSPQRQKNTEAFF
v_call: TRBV7-6; d_call: TRBD2; j_call: TRBJ2-3; cdr3_nt: TGTGCCAGCAGCTTAAGTCTCGGGGCGGGAGGGGCAGATACGCAGTATTTT; cdr3_aa: CASSLSLGAGGADTQYF
v_call: TRBV5-4; d_call: TRBD1; j_call: TRBJ2-7; cdr3_nt: TGTGCCAGCAGCCACCCGGGACAGGGCTCACATGGGCAGTACTTC; cdr3_aa: CASSHPGQGSHGQYF
v_call: TRBV2; d_call: TRBD1; j_call: TRBJ2-2; cdr3_nt: TGTGCCAGCGGCCCGGGACAGGCCGCAGGAGGGGAGCTGTTTTTT; cdr3_aa: CASGPGQAAGGELFF
v_call: TRBV6-1; d_call: .; j_call: TRBJ1-5; cdr3_nt: TGTGCCAGCAGTGTAACTACAGGGAAGCACAATCAGCCCCAGCATTTT; cdr3_aa: CASSVTTGKHNQPQHF
v_call: TRBV27; d_call: TRBD2; j_call: TRBJ2-1; cdr3_nt: TGTGCCAGCAGTTCCACAGCCTCCGGAGTAGCGGGAGGAGATGAGCAGTTCTTC; cdr3_aa: CASSSTASGVAGGDEQFF
v_call: TRBV19; d_call: .; j_call: TRBJ2-1; cdr3_nt: TGTGCCAGTAGTATCGAGGGCGTCAATGAGCAGTTCTTC; cdr3_aa: CASSIEGVNEQFF
v_call: TRBV5-1; d_call: TRBD2; j_call: TRBJ2-3; cdr3_nt: TGCGCCAGCAGCTCCCCTCCGGGACTACTCACAGATACGCAGTATTTT; cdr3_aa: CASSSPPGLLTDTQYF
v_call: TRBV10-3; d_call: .; j_call: TRBJ1-1; cdr3_nt: TGTGCCATCAGTGATCCGGGACACGGGTCCACTGAAGCTTTCTTT; cdr3_aa: CAISDPGHGSTEAFF
v_call: TRBV6-1; d_call: TRBD2; j_call: TRBJ2-7; cdr3_nt: TGTGCCAGCAGTGAGAGGACTTACGGGACTAGCGGGAGTTACGAGCAGTACTTC; cdr3_aa: CASSERTYGTSGSYEQYF
v_call: TRBV6-5; d_call: TRBD2; j_call: TRBJ2-7; cdr3_nt: TGTGCCAGCAAGGCGGGAGCTTACGAGCAGTACTTC; cdr3_aa: CASKAGAYEQYF
v_call: TRBV5-1; d_call: .; j_call: TRBJ2-2; cdr3_nt: TGCGCCAGCAGCTCACCGCGCTCGAACACCGGGGAGCTGTTTTTT; cdr3_aa: CASSSPRSNTGELFF
v_call: TRBV19; d_call: .; j_call: TRBJ2-1; cdr3_nt: TGTGCCAGTCTGTTCGGGTATGAGCAGTTCTTC; cdr3_aa: CASLFGYEQFF
v_call: TRBV28; d_call: .; j_call: TRBJ1-3; cdr3_nt: TGTGCCAGCTCCTCCCCGGGCAGGGTTGGAAACACCATATATTTT; cdr3_aa: CASSSPGRVGNTIYF
v_call: TRBV2; d_call: .; j_call: TRBJ1-5; cdr3_nt: TGTGCCAGCAGACGAGGGGGTGGGAGTCAGCCCCAGCATTTT; cdr3_aa: CASRRGGGSQPQHF